This entry lists 28 T cell receptor beta chains sequenced from one sample in a study of OX40 agonist ivuxolimab in advanced cancers. Assay used: immunoSEQ multiplex PCR; TCRdb lists only in-frame clones, some missing. The sample holds some 22,000 clones, 88% seen once. Sample: CD4+ or CD8+ T cells sorted from blood, taken in a trial of the OX40 agonist ivuxolimab. These receptors all come from an adult with an advanced solid tumor such as melanoma, head and neck, liver or kidney cancer.

The chain links TRBV11-3 to TRBJ1-1, with D possibly being TRBD1 (5 bases). The CDR3 length is 14 residues. Per the germline V gene, CDR1 is SGHNT and CDR2 is YENEEA. V lost 0 bases to trimming and J lost 2 bases, with 7 bases between them. Here the CDR3 reads CASSLDGANTEAFF. In nucleotides, the CDR3 is TGTGCCAGCAGCTTAGATGGGGCTAACACTGAAGCTTTCTTT. Full variable domain (missing parts from reference TRBV11-3 and TRBJ1-1): EAGVVQSPRYKIIEKKQPVAFWCNPISGHNTLYWYLQNLGQGPELLIRYENEEAVDDSQLPKDRFSAERLKGVDSTLKIQPAELGDSAVYLCASSLDGANTEAFFGQGTRLTVV.

The chain uses TRBV7-2 and TRBJ2-5; 11 bases are shared with TRBD1. CDR1 SGHTA and CDR2 FQGNSA come from the germline V gene. The CDR3 totals 17 residues. Trimming at V came to 1 base and at J to 1 base, leaving 5 bases not matched to a gene. The CDR3 here is CASSLVGQGAPQETQYF. For the CDR3, the DNA is TGTGCCAGCAGCTTAGTTGGACAGGGGGCCCCCCAAGAGACCCAGTACTTC.

The chain carries TRBV7-6 and TRBJ2-1, with 10 bases aligning to TRBD2. This CDR3 comprises 15 residues. Germline CDR1 and CDR2: SGHVS and FNYEAQ. Unmatched junction bases numbered 5, after V lost 2 bases and J lost 7 bases. CDR3 sequence: CASSLLAGVGNEQFF. The CDR3 nucleotides read TGTGCCAGCAGCTTACTAGCGGGAGTCGGGAATGAGCAGTTCTTC.

The chain joins TRBV4-1 to TRBJ1-2, with D unresolved. V was cut by 8 bases and J by 2 bases, with 12 bases left in between. The CDR3 length is 13 residues. Germline V gene sequence: CDR1 MGHRA, CDR2 YSYEKL. CDR3 nucleotide sequence: TGCGCCAGCCGCCCGGACGAAAACTATGGCTACACCTTC. It specifies CASRPDENYGYTF.

The chain is built from TRBV2 and TRBJ2-5; D is ambiguous. V was pared by 8 bases and J by 2 bases, with 12 bases between. The CDR3 has 13 amino acids. The germline V gene encodes CDR1 SNHLY and CDR2 FYNNEI. As DNA, the CDR3 is TGTGCCAGCCGATACGGTATACAAGAGACCCAGTACTTC. It encodes CASRYGIQETQYF.

The chain has TRBV7-2 and TRBJ2-1, with TRBD1 identical over 9 bases. In germline, CDR1 is SGHTA, CDR2 FQGNSA. V shed 1 base, J shed 4 bases, and the junction held 2 bases outside the gene matches. The CDR3 runs 15 residues. The CDR3 DNA reads as TGTGCCAGCAGCTTAGAGGGACAGGGTTACAATGAGCAGTTCTTC. Amino acids: CASSLEGQGYNEQFF.

V usage is TRBV9 and J usage is TRBJ1-6, with TRBD1 as a possible D gene (6 bases). Deletions cut 2 bases from V and 6 bases from J, with 12 bases between. Germline V lookup: CDR1 SGDLS, CDR2 YYNGEE. The CDR3 runs to 15 residues. CDR3 sequence: CASSVEAQGNSPLHF. CDR3 coding DNA: TGTGCCAGCAGCGTGGAGGCACAGGGTAATTCACCCCTCCACTTT. The full variable domain, completed using reference TRBV9 and TRBJ1-6, is DSGVTQTPKHLITATGQRVTLRCSPRSGDLSVYWYQQSLDQGLQFLIQYYNGEERAKGNILERFSAQQFPDLHSELNLSSLELGDSALYFCASSVEAQGNSPLHFGNGTRLTVT.

The chain couples TRBV12-5 to TRBJ1-5, with D possibly matching TRBD1 (5 bases). Per the germline V gene, CDR1 is LGHNT and CDR2 is FRNRAP. Trimming took 1 base from V and 1 from J, leaving 5 bases between them. This CDR3 has 14 residues. Here the CDR3 DNA reads TGTGCTAGTGGTTTGGGGGGGAGCAATCAGCCCCAGCATTTT. Protein sequence: CASGLGGSNQPQHF.

The chain carries TRBV5-1 and TRBJ1-4, with D possibly being TRBD1 (5 bases). The germline gives CDR1 SGHRS, CDR2 YFSETQ. This CDR3 has 15 residues. V lost 3 bases to trimming and J lost 4 bases, with 13 bases between them. Here the CDR3 reads CASSSGRWDNEKLFF. CDR3 in DNA: TGCGCCAGCAGCTCGGGGCGATGGGATAATGAAAAACTGTTTTTT. Complete variable domain (other parts from reference TRBV5-1 and TRBJ1-4): KAGVTQTPRYLIKTRGQQVTLSCSPISGHRSVSWYQQTPGQGLQFLFEYFSETQRNKGNFPGRFSGRQFSNSRSEMNVSTLELGDSALYLCASSSGRWDNEKLFFGSGTQLSVL.

The chain couples TRBV27 to TRBJ1-1; 7 bases match TRBD1. The germline gives CDR1 MNHEY, CDR2 SMNVEV (reference sequence). V was clipped by 4 bases and J by 4 bases; unmatched bases: 9. This CDR3 is built from 15 residues. The CDR3 here is CASSSVQGRTTEAFF. In nucleotides, the CDR3 is TGTGCCAGCAGTTCCGTACAGGGGAGGACCACTGAAGCTTTCTTT.

The chain is built from TRBV4-1 and TRBJ1-2; TRBD1 matches 7 bases. The CDR3 extends over 16 amino acids. V lost 3 bases, J lost 1 base, and 8 bases stayed unmatched. Germline CDR1 is MGHRA and CDR2 is YSYEKL. As DNA, the CDR3 is TGCGCCAGCAGCCAGCTAACCGGGACAGTTAACTATGGCTACACCTTC. Its translation is CASSQLTGTVNYGYTF.

J is TRBJ1-6 and V is TRBV7-9; D remains unclear. Germline V gene lookup returns CDR1 SEHNR and CDR2 FQNEAQ (reference sequence). Deletions cut 4 bases from V and 3 bases from J, with 13 bases between. The CDR3 totals 16 residues. CDR3 amino acids: CASSSFDLIYNSPLHF. CDR3 in DNA: TGTGCCAGCAGCTCCTTCGACTTGATCTATAATTCACCCCTCCACTTT.

For this clone: It is unclear where the CDR3 begins or ends on the DNA, so no DNA is shown, and the CDR3 is as TCRdb lists it. The gene calls are TRBV5-1 and TRBJ2-1; the table assigns TRBD2, which was not confirmed against the DNA. Germline V gene lookup returns CDR1 SGHRS and CDR2 YFSETQ. The CDR3 has 16 amino acids, counting both end residues. CDR3 residues: CASILGAPAGADEQFF.

This clone was observed a single time. The chain has TRBV30 and TRBJ2-2; no clear D. The germline CDR1 and CDR2 sequences are GTSNPN and SVGIG (reference sequence). The ends were cut back, 1 base at V and 6 bases at J, with 6 bases in the middle. The CDR3 contains 12 residues. Here the CDR3 reads CAWSGRAGELFF. The DNA for the CDR3 is TGTGCCTGGAGTGGTAGGGCCGGGGAGCTGTTTTTT. The full variable domain, with the rest looked up from reference TRBV30 and TRBJ2-2, is SQTIHQWPATLVQPVGSPLSLECTVEGTSNPNLYWYRQAAGRGLQLLFYSVGIGQISSEVPQNLSASRPQDRQFILSSKKLLLSDSGFYLCAWSGRAGELFFGEGSRLTVL.

This chain joins TRBV4-1 and TRBJ1-1, with TRBD1 as a possible D gene (6 bases). CDR3 size: 16 residues. V lost 4 bases to trimming and J lost 0 bases, with 15 bases between them. CDR1 and CDR2 (germline): MGHRA, YSYEKL. DNA of the CDR3: TGCGCCAGCAGCCCGTCCCAGGACAGAGTGAACACTGAAGCTTTCTTT. Protein sequence: CASSPSQDRVNTEAFF.

The chain combines TRBV9 with TRBJ1-5, with D unclear. The CDR3 has 15 residues. Per germline, CDR1 SGDLS and CDR2 YYNGEE. V lost 3 bases, J lost 0 bases, and 10 bases lay in between. The DNA of the CDR3 is TGTGCCAGCAGCGCGGACGGGAATAGCAATCAGCCCCAGCATTTT. Protein sequence: CASSADGNSNQPQHF.

J is TRBJ2-7 and V is TRBV19; D unclear. The CDR3 loop spans 15 amino acids. Trimming removed 3 bases at V and 7 bases at J, with 19 bases between. Germline CDR1 and CDR2: LNHDA and SQIVND (reference sequence). The DNA for the CDR3 is TGTGCCAGTAGTATTGGGATATCGAATCGGCAGGAGCAGTACTTC. Translated: CASSIGISNRQEQYF. The full variable domain, its missing parts supplied by reference TRBV19 and TRBJ2-7, is DGGITQSPKYLFRKEGQNVTLSCEQNLNHDAMYWYRQDPGQGLRLIYYSQIVNDFQKGDIAEGYSVSREKKESFPLTVTSAQKNPTAFYLCASSIGISNRQEQYFGPGTRLTVT.

This clone was recorded once. V gene TRBV2 combines with J gene TRBJ1-2; no clear D gene. The CDR3 length is 11 residues. Germline V gene sequence: CDR1 SNHLY, CDR2 FYNNEI. V gave up 1 base and J gave up 8 bases, with 5 bases separating them. The chain's CDR3 is CASSEGYGYTF. The CDR3 region has the DNA TGTGCCAGCAGTGAAGGCTACGGCTACACCTTC.

The chain uses TRBV19 and TRBJ1-5; D is undetermined. Germline CDR1 LNHDA, CDR2 SQIVND (reference sequence). CDR3 length equals 15 residues. V was shortened by 2 bases and J by 1 base, with 9 bases between the two germline ends. CDR3 DNA sequence: TGTGCCAGTAGTATATGGGGAGCGAGCAATCAGCCCCAGCATTTT. Translation: CASSIWGASNQPQHF.

The chain carries TRBV7-9 and TRBJ1-1; 7 bases fit TRBD1. The germline V gene encodes CDR1 SEHNR and CDR2 FQNEAQ (reference sequence). The CDR3 consists of 14 residues. The V gene end was trimmed by 8 bases and the J gene end by 2 bases; junction bases not matched to a gene: 8. CDR3 residues: CASSPGQTNTEAFF. CDR3 DNA sequence: TGTGCCAGCTCCCCGGGACAGACAAACACTGAAGCTTTCTTT.

The chain recombines TRBV6-1 with TRBJ2-4; a possible D gene is TRBD2 (5 bases). This CDR3 spans 14 amino acids. V was cut by 6 bases and J by 7 bases, with 16 bases left in between. The germline V gene has CDR1 MNHNS and CDR2 SASEGT. CDR3 DNA: TGTGCCAGCAGCTTTACCCGAGAGGGCAACATTCAGTACTTC. Protein product: CASSFTREGNIQYF.

The genes are TRBV28 and TRBJ1-2, with TRBD1 matching over 10 bases. The CDR3 is 17 residues long. Germline V gene sequence: CDR1 MDHEN, CDR2 SYDVKM. Trimming took 4 bases from V and 4 from J; bases not matched to a gene: 12. The CDR3 nucleotides read TGTGCCAGCAGTTCTCCGGGACAGGGGAGTGGGAGCTATGGCTACACCTTC. This codes for CASSSPGQGSGSYGYTF.

A word on this clone: An end of the junction differs from the germline gene, which may be a read error. This chain joins TRBV6-5 and TRBJ2-1; D might be TRBD2 (6 bases). Per the germline V gene, CDR1 is MNHEY and CDR2 is SVGAGI. This CDR3 comprises 13 residues. The CDR3 sequence is CASSYRGYTEQFF. The CDR3 bases are TGTGCCAGCAGTTACCGGGGGTACACTGAGCAGTTCTTC.

This clone has just one count. This chain connects TRBV7-2 to TRBJ2-7; TRBD2 might be the D (5 bases). Per germline, CDR1 SGHTA and CDR2 FQGNSA. CDR3 length: 14 amino acids. The ends were cut back, 4 bases at V and 5 bases at J, with 15 bases in the middle. CDR3 DNA: TGTGCCAGCAGCTCGGGGTCCTGGCCTAACGAGCAGTACTTC. Residues: CASSSGSWPNEQYF.

The chain joins TRBV7-9 to TRBJ2-7, with D possibly being TRBD1 (5 bases). The CDR3 spans 12 residues. V lost 2 bases, J lost 5 bases, and 7 bases lay in between. Germline V CDR1 and CDR2: SEHNR, FQNEAQ (reference sequence). CDR3 protein: CASSLQGNEQYF. CDR3 in DNA: TGTGCCAGCAGCTTACAGGGAAACGAGCAGTACTTC.

CDR3 region: CASRIPGQGDGYTF. The CDR3 DNA is TGTGCCAGCAGAATTCCGGGACAGGGAGATGGCTACACCTTC. The chain recombines TRBV2 with TRBJ1-2; 9 bases match TRBD1. V was pared by 6 bases and J by 6 bases, with 8 bases of the junction left unmatched. CDR3 size: 14 residues. Germline loops: CDR1 SNHLY, CDR2 FYNNEI.

V and J are TRBV10-1 and TRBJ2-2; D not certain. Germline V gives CDR1 WNHNN, CDR2 SYGVQD (reference sequence). V lost 8 bases, J lost 3 bases, and 13 bases lay in between. The CDR3 contains 14 residues. In DNA, the CDR3 is TGCGCCAGCTCTCGTCTGTGGGACACCGGGGAGCTGTTTTTT. Protein: CASSRLWDTGELFF.

The genes are TRBV6-5 and TRBJ1-6; D is perhaps TRBD1 (6 bases). The V end was cut by 2 bases, the J end by 0 bases, with 8 bases between. Germline V CDR1 and CDR2: MNHEY, SVGAGI. The CDR3 has 16 amino acids. The DNA of the CDR3 is TGTGCCAGCAGTTACGGACAGCTCTCCTATAATTCACCCCTCCACTTT. Translation: CASSYGQLSYNSPLHF.